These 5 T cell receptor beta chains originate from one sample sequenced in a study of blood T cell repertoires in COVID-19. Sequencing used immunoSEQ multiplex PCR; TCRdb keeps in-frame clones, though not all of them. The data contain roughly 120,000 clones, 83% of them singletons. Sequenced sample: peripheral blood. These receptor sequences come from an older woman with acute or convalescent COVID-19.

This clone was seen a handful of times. As DNA, the CDR3 is TGTGCCAGCAGCGTAGACGGGAAGAAGGCCGGGGAGCTGTTTTTT. This codes for CASSVDGKKAGELFF. The rearrangement links TRBV9 to TRBJ2-2; TRBD2 might be the D (5 bases). This CDR3 region has 15 residues. Per germline, CDR1 SGDLS and CDR2 YYNGEE. Trimming took off 0 bases at V and 6 bases at J, with 12 bases between the two ends.

CDR3: CASSQLDGGTEAFF. The CDR3 coding sequence is TGTGCCAGCAGCCAACTAGACGGGGGCACTGAAGCTTTCTTT. The J gene is TRBJ1-1, the V gene TRBV3-1 (or the pseudogene TRBV3-2); perhaps TRBD1 as D (5 bases). CDR1 is LGHDT, CDR2 YNNKEL, per germline (reference sequence). The V end was cut by 2 bases, the J end by 4 bases, with 11 bases between. CDR3 length equals 14 residues.

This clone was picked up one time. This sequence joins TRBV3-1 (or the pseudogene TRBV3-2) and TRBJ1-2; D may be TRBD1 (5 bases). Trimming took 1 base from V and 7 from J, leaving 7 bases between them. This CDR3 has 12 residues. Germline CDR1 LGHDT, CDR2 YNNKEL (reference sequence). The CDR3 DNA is TGTGCCAGCAGCCAAGGGGGGGTTGGCTACACCTTC. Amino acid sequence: CASSQGGVGYTF.

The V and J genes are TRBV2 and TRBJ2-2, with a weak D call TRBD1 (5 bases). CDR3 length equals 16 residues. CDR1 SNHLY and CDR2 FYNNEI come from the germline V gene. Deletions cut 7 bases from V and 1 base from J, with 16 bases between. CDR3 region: CASNFGLRENTGELFF. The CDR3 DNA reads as TGTGCCAGCAATTTCGGGCTCAGGGAGAACACCGGGGAGCTGTTTTTT.

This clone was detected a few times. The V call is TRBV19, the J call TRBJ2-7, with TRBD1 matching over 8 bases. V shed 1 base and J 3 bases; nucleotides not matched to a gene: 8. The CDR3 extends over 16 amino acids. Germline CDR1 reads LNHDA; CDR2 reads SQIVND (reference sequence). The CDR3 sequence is CASSIGGDRRHYEQYF. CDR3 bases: TGTGCCAGTAGTATAGGGGGGGACAGGAGGCACTACGAGCAGTACTTC.